The entry below describes one T cell receptor (beta chain). This sample is drawn from a study of control samples from healthy donors and cancer patients. The data were produced by immunoSEQ multiplex PCR, yet TCRdb's version contains in-frame clones alone and is incomplete. The sample includes about 250,000 clones, roughly 82% of them seen just once. This clonotype originated in a woman aged 55-69 years with lung cancer. Specimen: PBMCs.

The CDR3 loop is CATPEEGTQYF. The DNA of the CDR3 is TGTGCCACCCCTGAAGAGGGGACCCAGTACTTC. The chain links TRBV19 to TRBJ2-5; tentatively, D is TRBD2 (5 bases). This CDR3 spans 11 amino acids. Between the trimmed V and J ends, which lost 10 bases and 7 bases, there was a span of 13 bases. The germline V gene encodes CDR1 LNHDA and CDR2 SQIVND (reference sequence).